What follows describes a single T cell receptor (beta chain). This specimen belongs to a study of patients and donors after allogeneic stem cell transplantation. V gave up 3 bases and J gave up 6 bases, with 9 bases separating them. Germline-derived CDR1 and CDR2 are KGHDR and SFDVKD. The CDR3 length is 13 residues. TCRdb processed the RT-PCR reads anew with MiXCR; each CDR3 protein has one entry. Among about a million distinct CDR3 sequences listed, more than 15% were seen once. The origin of this receptor is a human donor who was either an allogeneic HSCT recipient or a stem cell or donor lymphocyte infusion donor (not recorded which). It is not recorded whose cells these are; they may come from a transplant donor. Sequencing input: blood, either unsorted or a sorted T cell fraction (not recorded which). This rearrangement joins TRBV24-1 to TRBJ2-3; D possibly corresponds to TRBD1 (5 bases). The CDR3 nucleotides are TGTGCCACCAGTGATGGGGCAGCCGATACGCAGTATTTT. It translates to CATSDGAADTQYF.